These T cell receptor beta chains were read from a single sample in a study of cytomegalovirus exposure and HLA in healthy donors. Only in-frame clones appear in the TCRdb table, and some are missing; sequencing was by immunoSEQ multiplex PCR. The table has roughly 260,000 clones, 80% to 90% seen once. The sequenced material came from PBMCs. These receptors were taken from a woman in her forties in good health and CMV-seropositive. Each CDR3 is given with its conserved first and last residue. Each record gives: clone size, J gene, V gene, D gene, CDR3 protein, CDR3 DNA. The D gene is left open where the match is weak. Some rows mark clone size as missing; the rest say once, few, many or name a class of expanded clone.

size: .
J: TRBJ1-3
V: TRBV6-5
D: TRBD1
CDR3: CASSYSLTGAGNTIYF
DNA: TGTGCCAGCAGTTACTCGCTGACAGGGGCTGGAAACACCATATATTTT

size: .
J: TRBJ2-5
V: TRBV7-8
D: .
CDR3: CASSFRDLGETQYF
DNA: TGTGCCAGCAGCTTCAGGGATTTAGGAGAGACCCAGTACTTC

size: .
J: TRBJ2-4
V: TRBV28
D: .
CDR3: CASSPSGVAKNIQYF
DNA: TGTGCCAGCAGCCCCTCCGGGGTGGCCAAAAACATTCAGTACTTC

size: .
J: TRBJ2-2
V: TRBV19
D: .
CDR3: CASSIDKSTGELFF
DNA: TGTGCCAGTAGTATAGATAAGAGCACCGGGGAGCTGTTTTTT

size: few
J: TRBJ1-1
V: TRBV7-2
D: TRBD1
CDR3: CASSQKGRGQGTFF
DNA: TGTGCCAGCAGCCAAAAGGGTCGGGGACAGGGAACTTTCTTT

size: .
J: TRBJ2-7
V: TRBV7-6
D: .
CDR3: CASSQTFLGEQYF
DNA: TGTGCCAGCAGCCAGACTTTTCTCGGCGAGCAGTACTTC

size: .
J: TRBJ2-3
V: TRBV5-4
D: TRBD1
CDR3: CASSFLGGRATDTQYF
DNA: TGTGCCAGCAGCTTTTTAGGGGGCCGGGCCACAGATACGCAGTATTTT

size: .
J: TRBJ2-7
V: TRBV7-6
D: .
CDR3: CASSLSGVAFYEQYF
DNA: TGTGCCAGCAGCTTATCGGGAGTGGCCTTCTACGAGCAGTACTTC

size: once
J: TRBJ2-1
V: TRBV27
D: .
CDR3: CASSLPPYNEQFF
DNA: TGTGCCAGCAGTTTACCTCCTTACAATGAGCAGTTCTTC

size: .
J: TRBJ2-7
V: TRBV7-2
D: .
CDR3: CASSYARGGSYEQYF
DNA: TGTGCCAGCAGCTATGCGAGGGGGGGATCCTACGAGCAGTACTTC

size: .
J: TRBJ2-7
V: TRBV2
D: .
CDR3: CASSEDTAYEQYF
DNA: TGTGCCAGCAGCGAGGACACCGCCTACGAGCAGTACTTC

size: once
J: TRBJ2-2
V: TRBV11-3
D: .
CDR3: CASSFLDTGELFF
DNA: TGTGCCAGCAGCTTTTTAGACACCGGGGAGCTGTTTTTT

size: .
J: TRBJ2-7
V: TRBV7-2
D: TRBD2
CDR3: CASSKSPSGNSYEQYF
DNA: TGTGCCAGCAGCAAGTCGCCTAGCGGGAACTCCTACGAGCAGTACTTC

size: .
J: TRBJ2-7
V: TRBV2
D: TRBD2
CDR3: CASRASGSLYEQYF
DNA: TGTGCCAGCAGGGCCAGCGGGAGTTTGTACGAGCAGTACTTC

size: few
J: TRBJ2-3
V: TRBV5-6
D: TRBD1
CDR3: CASSFYAVWGDRITDTQYF
DNA: TGTGCCAGCAGCTTTTATGCGGTCTGGGGGGACAGGATAACAGATACGCAGTATTTT

size: .
J: TRBJ1-1
V: TRBV6-1
D: .
CDR3: CASSEGPGHSSEAFF
DNA: TGTGCCAGCAGTGAGGGGCCGGGACATAGTTCTGAAGCTTTCTTT

size: once
J: TRBJ1-4
V: TRBV6-5
D: .
CDR3: CASSYQGIGEKLFF
DNA: TGTGCCAGCAGTTACCAGGGGATTGGAGAAAAACTGTTTTTT

size: few
J: TRBJ1-5
V: TRBV9
D: TRBD1
CDR3: CASSAWTGRRSQPQHF
DNA: TGTGCCAGCAGCGCTTGGACAGGGAGAAGGAGTCAGCCCCAGCATTTT

size: .
J: TRBJ2-7
V: TRBV28
D: TRBD1
CDR3: CASSLGQGLSYEQYF
DNA: TGTGCCAGCAGTCTCGGACAGGGACTCTCCTACGAGCAGTACTTC

size: few
J: TRBJ2-4
V: TRBV2
D: TRBD1
CDR3: CASSPPGQRNIQYF
DNA: TGTGCCAGCAGTCCTCCGGGACAGAGAAACATTCAGTACTTC

size: .
J: TRBJ1-1
V: TRBV28
D: TRBD1
CDR3: CASSLRQGRTEAFF
DNA: TGTGCCAGCAGTTTAAGACAGGGTCGAACTGAAGCTTTCTTT

size: few
J: TRBJ2-1
V: TRBV10-3
D: .
CDR3: CASGLGGQSSYNEQFF
DNA: TGTGCCAGTGGCCTGGGCGGGCAGAGCTCCTACAATGAGCAGTTCTTC

size: .
J: TRBJ2-7
V: TRBV7-8
D: .
CDR3: CASSLAQTAFTSEQYF
DNA: TGTGCCAGCAGCTTAGCGCAAACAGCTTTTACTTCCGAGCAGTACTTC

size: .
J: TRBJ2-5
V: TRBV19
D: .
CDR3: CASSMGSGEETQYF
DNA: TGTGCCAGTAGTATGGGGAGCGGAGAAGAGACCCAGTACTTC

size: .
J: TRBJ1-5
V: TRBV2
D: TRBD1
CDR3: CASSRDSSNQPQHF
DNA: TGTGCCAGCAGCCGGGACAGCAGCAATCAGCCCCAGCATTTT

size: .
J: TRBJ1-2
V: TRBV7-6
D: TRBD1
CDR3: CASSEGTGPGVGGYTF
DNA: TGTGCCAGCAGCGAGGGGACAGGGCCGGGCGTAGGTGGCTACACCTTC